The clone carrying this T cell receptor beta chain was observed a few times. The target antigen is unknown. These data originate in a study of beta chain features in type 1 diabetes. The wider study: All samples together contributed around 100,000,000 sorted cells for examination.

Overall study findings and caveats: When VDJ junctions were examined, type 1 diabetes patients showed fewer insertions and more deletions. Across all four CD4+ subsets, people with type 1 diabetes showed modestly shorter TCRB CDR3s.

Deletions cut 4 bases from V and 3 bases from J, with 16 bases between. Germline lookup yields CDR1 SGHRS and CDR2 YFSETQ. This CDR3 has 15 residues. What was sequenced were expressed TCRB transcripts, since all of the isolated RNA had been reverse transcribed. Naive, central memory and regulatory T cell samples averaged approximately 3.6 million immunoSEQ reads each. Generated by immunoSEQ multiplex PCR, the TCRdb table keeps only in-frame clones and is missing some. The sample has a few hundred thousand clones, about 14% seen once; the top ten hold 0.015% to 0.02%. The receptor comes from a young man with type 1 diabetes. The source material was naive CD4+ T cells from blood. V is TRBV5-1 and J is TRBJ2-5; D perhaps matches TRBD2 (6 bases). The CDR3 sequence: CASSRQSGLEETQYF. DNA of the CDR3: TGCGCCAGCAGCCGCCAAAGCGGGCTCGAAGAGACCCAGTACTTC.